These T cell receptor beta chains were read from a single sample in a study of cytomegalovirus exposure and HLA in healthy donors. Profiling relied on immunoSEQ multiplex PCR, and the TCRdb table lists in-frame clones only, not all of them. The profile shows 100,000 or so clones, under 85% of them singletons. Sequenced sample: PBMCs. The source is a man aged 40-55 years in good health and CMV-seronegative. The conserved cysteine and the conserved F or W are not part of the CDR3 here.

J gene	V gene	CDR3 protein
TRBJ2-7	TRBV6-1	ASTADSSYEQY
TRBJ1-1	TRBV4-1	ASSQGQGSTEAF
TRBJ1-5	TRBV7-6	ASSFGGNQPQH
TRBJ1-5	TRBV2	ASSERTGFNQPQH
TRBJ2-1	TRBV6-5	ASRGTGGYNEQF
TRBJ1-5	TRBV18	ASSPGTGGNQPQH
TRBJ2-3	TRBV29-1	SASTGESLTDTQY
TRBJ1-2	TRBV2	ASTEMNYGYT
TRBJ2-3	TRBV7-9	ASSPQSSVRGTQY
TRBJ2-5	TRBV10-2	ASSESRILAWETQY
TRBJ2-7	TRBV27	ASSSGTGRYEQY
TRBJ1-1	TRBV9	ASSSLTGGTEAF
TRBJ1-4	TRBV30	AWGFYEKLF
TRBJ2-7	TRBV27	ASSLSTGIYEQY
TRBJ2-1	TRBV18	ASSPSDRADEQF
TRBJ1-1	TRBV2	ASSVEGRNTEAF
TRBJ1-5	TRBV18	ASSPDRGSNQPQH